A selection of T cell receptor beta chains follows, all from one sample in a study of blood T cell repertoires in COVID-19. The table came from immunoSEQ multiplex PCR; TCRdb's copy has only in-frame clones and leaves some out. The table includes hundreds of thousands of clones, roughly 90% detected once. Input material: PBMCs or T cells enriched from blood (not recorded which). These receptors were taken from a woman aged 18-35 years who had recovered from COVID-19. Each CDR3 is given with its conserved first and last residue. A D gene is named only where the DNA matches it firmly. Only part of the rows carry a size: once, few, many, or a class if the clone is expanded.

abundance: .; d_gene: .; v_gene: TRBV14; j_gene: TRBJ2-5; CDR3aa: CASSPGFGTPETQYF; CDR3nt: TGTGCCAGCAGCCCAGGTTTCGGGACACCGGAGACCCAGTACTTC
abundance: .; d_gene: .; v_gene: TRBV19; j_gene: TRBJ2-2; CDR3aa: CASSIVAGFGTGELFF; CDR3nt: TGTGCCAGTAGTATAGTAGCAGGGTTCGGCACCGGGGAGCTGTTTTTT
abundance: once; d_gene: .; v_gene: TRBV6-5; j_gene: TRBJ1-2; CDR3aa: CASSYDPTGPYGYTF; CDR3nt: TGTGCCAGCAGTTACGACCCCACAGGTCCATATGGCTACACCTTC
abundance: .; d_gene: .; v_gene: TRBV7-2; j_gene: TRBJ1-5; CDR3aa: CASSLDSPGQPQHF; CDR3nt: TGTGCCAGCAGCTTGGACAGTCCTGGACAGCCCCAGCATTTT
abundance: .; d_gene: TRBD1; v_gene: TRBV12-3/TRBV12-4; j_gene: TRBJ1-1; CDR3aa: CASSSTTGAEAFF; CDR3nt: TGTGCCAGCAGCTCTACCACAGGGGCTGAGGCTTTCTTT
abundance: few; d_gene: TRBD1; v_gene: TRBV19; j_gene: TRBJ1-4; CDR3aa: CASKDRVREKLFF; CDR3nt: TGTGCCAGTAAGGACAGGGTCCGTGAAAAACTGTTTTTT
abundance: .; d_gene: TRBD2; v_gene: TRBV6-1; j_gene: TRBJ2-2; CDR3aa: CASSEGLRAGELFF; CDR3nt: TGTGCCAGCAGTGAGGGACTAAGGGCCGGGGAGCTGTTTTTT
abundance: .; d_gene: .; v_gene: TRBV28; j_gene: TRBJ1-4; CDR3aa: CASSKQGYGEKLFF; CDR3nt: TGTGCCAGCAGCAAGCAGGGGTACGGTGAAAAACTGTTTTTT
abundance: many; d_gene: .; v_gene: TRBV4-2; j_gene: TRBJ1-5; CDR3aa: CASSQHTGQPQHF; CDR3nt: TGTGCCAGCAGCCAGCACACGGGGCAGCCCCAGCATTTT
abundance: .; d_gene: .; v_gene: TRBV7-2; j_gene: TRBJ2-1; CDR3aa: CASSLDGVRQGKQFF; CDR3nt: TGTGCCAGCAGCTTAGACGGCGTTCGGCAGGGAAAGCAGTTCTTC
abundance: few; d_gene: TRBD1; v_gene: TRBV7-2; j_gene: TRBJ1-2; CDR3aa: CASSLARQGLYGYTF; CDR3nt: TGTGCCAGCAGCTTAGCTAGACAGGGACTCTATGGCTACACCTTC
abundance: many; d_gene: TRBD1; v_gene: TRBV7-6; j_gene: TRBJ2-2; CDR3aa: CASSTQGAPGELFF; CDR3nt: TGTGCCAGCAGCACACAGGGGGCACCCGGGGAGCTGTTTTTT